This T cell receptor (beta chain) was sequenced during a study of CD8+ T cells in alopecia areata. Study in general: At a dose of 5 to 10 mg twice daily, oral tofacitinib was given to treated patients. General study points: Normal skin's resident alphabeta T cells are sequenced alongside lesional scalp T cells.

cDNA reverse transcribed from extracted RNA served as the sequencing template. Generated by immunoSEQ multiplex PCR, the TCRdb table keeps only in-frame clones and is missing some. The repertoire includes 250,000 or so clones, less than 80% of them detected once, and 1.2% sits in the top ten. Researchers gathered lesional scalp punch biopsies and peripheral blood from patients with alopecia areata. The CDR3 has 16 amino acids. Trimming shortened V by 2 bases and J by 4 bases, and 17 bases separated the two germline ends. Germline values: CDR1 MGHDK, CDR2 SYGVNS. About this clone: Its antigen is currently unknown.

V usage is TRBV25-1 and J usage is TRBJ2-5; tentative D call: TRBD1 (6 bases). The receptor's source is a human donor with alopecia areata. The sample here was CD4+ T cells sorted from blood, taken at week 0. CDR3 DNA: TGTGCCAGCAGTGAAGTACCGGGACATAGAGGAGAGACCCAGTACTTC. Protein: CASSEVPGHRGETQYF.